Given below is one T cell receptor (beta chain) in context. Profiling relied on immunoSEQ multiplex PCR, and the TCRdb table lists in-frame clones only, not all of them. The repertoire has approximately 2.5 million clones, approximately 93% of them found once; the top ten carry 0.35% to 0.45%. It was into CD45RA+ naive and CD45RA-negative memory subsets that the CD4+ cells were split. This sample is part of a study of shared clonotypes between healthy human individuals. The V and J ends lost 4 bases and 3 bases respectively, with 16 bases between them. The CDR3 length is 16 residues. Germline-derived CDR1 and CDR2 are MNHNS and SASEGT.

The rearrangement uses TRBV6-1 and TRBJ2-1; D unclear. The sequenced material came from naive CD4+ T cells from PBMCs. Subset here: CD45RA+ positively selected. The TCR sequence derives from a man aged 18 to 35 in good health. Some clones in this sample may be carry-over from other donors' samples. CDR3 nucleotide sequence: TGTGCCAGCAGTGCCCAACAAGCGTCGGGCTACAATGAGCAGTTCTTC. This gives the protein CASSAQQASGYNEQFF.